The 17 T cell receptor beta chains below come from one sample, sequenced in a study of OX40 agonist ivuxolimab in advanced cancers. TCRdb keeps only in-frame clones here, not all; method: immunoSEQ multiplex PCR. This sample carries 42,000 or so clones, roughly 84% of them seen once, and the ten largest clones take 21%. The source material was CD4+ or CD8+ T cells sorted from blood, sampled in a trial of the OX40 agonist ivuxolimab. Receptors originate from an adult with an advanced solid tumor such as melanoma, head and neck, liver or kidney cancer.

CDR3 bases: TGTGCCAGCAGCGTAGGGGGGCGAGCTAATGAAAAACTGTTTTTT. This translates into CASSVGGRANEKLFF. The chain employs TRBV9 and TRBJ1-4, with D possibly being TRBD1 (6 bases). CDR1 is SGDLS and CDR2 is YYNGEE in the germline V gene. The CDR3 totals 15 residues. Trimming stripped 0 bases from V and 3 bases from J, with 9 bases between. The full variable domain, completed using reference TRBV9 and TRBJ1-4, is DSGVTQTPKHLITATGQRVTLRCSPRSGDLSVYWYQQSLDQGLQFLIQYYNGEERAKGNILERFSAQQFPDLHSELNLSSLELGDSALYFCASSVGGRANEKLFFGSGTQLSVL.

The chain is built from TRBV28 and TRBJ1-5, with D tentatively TRBD1 (6 bases). This CDR3 spans 14 amino acids. The V end was cut by 4 bases, the J end by 7 bases, with 14 bases between. CDR1 and CDR2 (germline): MDHEN, SYDVKM. CDR3 in amino acids: CASSSTGSWQPQHF. As DNA, the CDR3 is TGTGCCAGCAGTTCCACAGGGTCCTGGCAGCCCCAGCATTTT.

This rearrangement joins TRBV7-9 to TRBJ2-1, with 7 nucleotides matching TRBD1. This CDR3 contains 15 residues. Germline CDR1 SEHNR, CDR2 FQNEAQ (reference sequence). Trimming removed 2 bases from V and 6 bases from J; junction bases left unmatched: 7. The CDR3 region has the DNA TGTGCCAGCAGCTTACGACAGGGTGAGGGCAATGAGCAGTTCTTC. As protein: CASSLRQGEGNEQFF.

This clone occurred once. V gene TRBV5-8 combines with J gene TRBJ2-2; D call uncertain. The CDR3 consists of 15 residues. V was cut by 4 bases and J by 1 base, with 11 bases left in between. In germline, CDR1 is SGHTS, CDR2 YDEGEE. The CDR3 here is CASSPHPGNTGELFF. The CDR3 nucleotides read TGTGCCAGCAGCCCGCACCCAGGGAACACCGGGGAGCTGTTTTTT.

On this clone itself: The junction differs from germline at one of its ends, possibly a read error. The chain recombines TRBV4-2 with TRBJ2-1, with TRBD2 identical over 8 bases. The CDR3 consists of 15 residues. The germline CDR1 and CDR2 sequences are LGHNA and YNFKEQ. CDR3 sequence (DNA): TGTGCCAGCAGCCTAAGCGGGGGTGGGGACAATGGGCAGTTCTTC. Translating it yields CASSLSGGGDNGQFF.

This chain joins TRBV7-6 and TRBJ1-6; D remains ambiguous. This CDR3 comprises 16 residues. V lost 2 bases to trimming and J lost 7 bases, with 15 bases between them. Per the germline V gene, CDR1 is SGHVS and CDR2 is FNYEAQ. CDR3 amino acids: CASSLSELFGNSPLHF. CDR3 in DNA: TGTGCCAGCAGCTTATCGGAGTTGTTTGGGAATTCACCCCTCCACTTT.

This clone was seen a few times. The chain is built from TRBV29-1 and TRBJ1-2; D perhaps matches TRBD1 (5 bases). This CDR3 is built from 11 residues. Germline CDR1 is SQVTM and CDR2 is ANQGSEA. V lost 3 bases, J lost 8 bases, and 10 bases lay in between. The CDR3 loop reads CSVDERGGYTF. The CDR3 DNA is TGCAGCGTTGACGAACGGGGCGGCTACACCTTC.

Points on this clone: Its ends do not fully match the called genes, so a read error is possible. The V gene is TRBV7-3, the J gene TRBJ2-3; 8 bases line up with TRBD1. The germline V gene has CDR1 SGHTA and CDR2 FQGTGA. The CDR3 extends over 15 amino acids. The chain's CDR3 is CASSFTGGQTDAQYF. The CDR3 DNA is TGTGCCAGCAGCTTCACAGGGGGACAGACAGATGCGCAGTATTTT.

V is TRBV7-2 and J is TRBJ2-3, with D perhaps matching TRBD1 or TRBD2 (5 bases each). From germline, CDR1 is SGHTA and CDR2 FQGNSA. V was pared by 1 base and J by 1 base, with 9 bases between. This CDR3 comprises 15 residues. The CDR3 spells CASSLVWDGTDTQYF. The CDR3 DNA reads as TGTGCCAGCAGCTTAGTATGGGACGGCACAGATACGCAGTATTTT. Based on the CDR3 plus reference TRBV7-2 and TRBJ2-3, the full variable domain is GAGVSQSPSNKVTEKGKDVELRCDPISGHTALYWYRQSLGQGLEFLIYFQGNSAPDKSGLPSDRFSAERTGGSVSTLTIQRTQQEDSAVYLCASSLVWDGTDTQYFGPGTRLTVL.

The chain uses TRBV15 and TRBJ2-7, with D tentatively TRBD2 (5 bases). Trimming stripped 10 bases from V and 1 base from J, with 17 bases between. Germline values: CDR1 LNHNV, CDR2 YYDKDF (reference sequence). The CDR3 covers 14 residues. DNA of the CDR3: TGTGCCATCCGAACGGGGTCTCCATCCTACGAGCAGTACTTC. This codes for CAIRTGSPSYEQYF.

V usage is TRBV28 and J usage is TRBJ2-7, with no clear D. With 7 bases removed from V and 1 base from J, the gap between germline ends came to 5 bases. CDR1 is MDHEN, CDR2 SYDVKM, per germline. The CDR3 covers 11 residues. This CDR3 is CASTDSYEQYV. Written as DNA, the CDR3 is TGTGCCAGCACCGATTCCTACGAGCAGTACGTC.

The chain uses TRBV9 and TRBJ1-2; D is perhaps TRBD1 (5 bases). V was cut by 4 bases and J by 8 bases, with 18 bases left in between. Germline lookup yields CDR1 SGDLS and CDR2 YYNGEE. This CDR3 comprises 14 residues. In DNA form, the CDR3 reads TGTGCCAGCAGCTCTCGACAGAACAATCGCGGCTACACCTTC. This encodes CASSSRQNNRGYTF.

The chain carries TRBV2 and TRBJ2-7, with a weak D call TRBD1 (5 bases). This CDR3 contains 11 residues. Germline V CDR1 and CDR2: SNHLY, FYNNEI. V lost 6 bases and J lost 3, with 6 bases in between. The CDR3 region has the DNA TGTGCCAGCAGCGACAGCTACGAGCAGTACTTC. Translating it yields CASSDSYEQYF. Full variable domain (missing parts from reference TRBV2 and TRBJ2-7): EPEVTQTPSHQVTQMGQEVILRCVPISNHLYFYWYRQILGQKVEFLVSFYNNEISEKSEIFDDQFSVERPDGSNFTLKIRSTKLEDSAMYFCASSDSYEQYFGPGTRLTVT.

Worth noting for this clone: The junction departs from the called germline gene at one end, perhaps through a read error. The genes are TRBV6-5 and TRBJ2-2, with a weak D call TRBD2 (6 bases). Per the germline V gene, CDR1 is MNHEY and CDR2 is SVGAGI. The CDR3 consists of 11 residues. The DNA for the CDR3 is TGTGCCAGGGGAGGTCACCGGGGAGCTGTTTTT. Amino acid sequence: CARGGHRGAVF.

V gene TRBV4-2 combines with J gene TRBJ1-6; 9 nucleotides match TRBD1. V was pared by 3 bases and J by 9 bases, with 9 bases of the junction left unmatched. Germline values: CDR1 LGHNA, CDR2 YNFKEQ. The CDR3 covers 16 residues. The CDR3 reads CASSQLPGQGISPLHF. CDR3 DNA: TGTGCCAGCAGCCAGCTCCCGGGACAGGGAATTTCACCCCTCCACTTT.

This chain uses TRBV27 with TRBJ2-3; D is perhaps TRBD1 (6 bases). The CDR3 is 16 residues long. Germline V gene data show CDR1 as MNHEY and CDR2 as SMNVEV (reference sequence). Trimming took off 7 bases at V and 0 bases at J, with 17 bases between the two ends. The DNA for the CDR3 is TGTGCCAGCACGTCTAATGTAGGGGGAAGCACAGATACGCAGTATTTT. It specifies CASTSNVGGSTDTQYF.

The chain joins TRBV9 to TRBJ1-2; D ambiguous. Germline CDR1 and CDR2: SGDLS and YYNGEE. Trimming took 3 bases from V and 5 from J, leaving 14 bases between them. This CDR3 comprises 14 residues. CDR3 residues: CASSAFDTSYGYTF. The CDR3 DNA is TGTGCCAGCAGCGCGTTCGACACATCGTATGGCTACACCTTC.